This T cell receptor (beta chain) is drawn from a study of blood T cell repertoires in COVID-19. For the study at large: From the United States, Italy and Spain came samples of acute and convalescent COVID-19. Sources were T cells, B-cell-depleted T cells, or PBMCs; the material itself was cDNA or gDNA.

From germline, CDR1 is MNHNS and CDR2 SASEGT. This CDR3 region has 12 residues. The V gene lost 5 bases and the J gene lost 6 bases, with 9 bases spanning the gap. Per the original data handling: Estimated nucleated cell counts came from reference gene primer amplification. Sequenced by immunoSEQ multiplex PCR; TCRdb stores in-frame clones only, minus some. D and trimming were read from the DNA, whereas the V and J calls and clone size are those reported in that table. In the table there are 200,000 to 300,000 clones, around four fifths of which are singletons. Sequencing was done on a sample of peripheral blood. This clonotype was obtained from a man aged 55 to 70 with acute or convalescent COVID-19. The V and J genes are TRBV6-1 and TRBJ2-3, with D unclear. The CDR3 DNA follows: TGTGCCAGCAGTTATACCCGGGATACGCAGTATTTT. As protein: CASSYTRDTQYF.